These T cell receptor beta chains were read from a single sample in a study of vaccination and CD4 T cells after COVID-19. One entry per CDR3 protein results from TCRdb running MiXCR on the PCR reads. Here the sample spans some 10,000 distinct CDR3 sequences, about 70% being singletons. Antigen specificity for these receptors is unknown. Sequencing was carried out using CD4+ T cells from blood, cultured in vitro. The receptors stem from a human donor who had recovered from COVID-19. The CDR3 runs from the conserved cysteine through the conserved F or W. Fields, in order: CDR3 length, J gene, V gene, CDR3 protein.

cdr3_length: 15; j_call: TRBJ1-1; v_call: TRBV7-2; cdr3_aa: CASSSQVSRGSEAFF
cdr3_length: 14; j_call: NA; v_call: TRBV2; cdr3_aa: CASTLGEPPNTIYF
cdr3_length: 19; j_call: TRBJ2-5; v_call: TRBV15; cdr3_aa: CATSRETSGRGKYQETQYF
cdr3_length: 14; j_call: TRBJ2-3; v_call: TRBV30; cdr3_aa: CAWSVGGFPDTQYF
cdr3_length: 12; j_call: TRBJ1-6; v_call: TRBV28; cdr3_aa: CASTDDNSPLHF
cdr3_length: 16; j_call: TRBJ1-5; v_call: TRBV19; cdr3_aa: CASSTLTGGSNQPQHF
cdr3_length: 15; j_call: TRBJ1-2; v_call: TRBV25-1; cdr3_aa: CASSGTGTASLTYTF
cdr3_length: 17; j_call: TRBJ2-2; v_call: TRBV19; cdr3_aa: CASRKGLAGGYTGELFF
cdr3_length: 15; j_call: TRBJ1-6; v_call: TRBV27; cdr3_aa: CASSPHRDYNSPLHF
cdr3_length: 16; j_call: TRBJ1-2; v_call: TRBV10-3; cdr3_aa: CAISGGQGGAGYGYTF
cdr3_length: 14; j_call: TRBJ2-2; v_call: TRBV15; cdr3_aa: CATSRDGHAGELFF
cdr3_length: 16; j_call: TRBJ2-5; v_call: TRBV5-1; cdr3_aa: CASSLLGSKNQETQYF
cdr3_length: 13; j_call: TRBJ2-3; v_call: TRBV6-5; cdr3_aa: CASSYGPRGTPYF
cdr3_length: 15; j_call: TRBJ2-3; v_call: TRBV6-5; cdr3_aa: CASSYSTTSTDTQYF
cdr3_length: 14; j_call: TRBJ2-3; v_call: TRBV20-1; cdr3_aa: CSARSGGGGLVQYF